Below, 29 T cell receptor beta chains from the same sample are listed, as sequenced in a study of breast tumors, draining lymph nodes, adjacent tissues. TCRdb recomputed calls from the multiplex PCR reads with MiXCR, one row per CDR3 protein. The table has roughly 220,000 distinct CDR3 sequences, less than 40% seen once; the top ten hold over 3.5%. Samples came from axillary lymph nodes draining the breast cancer. The sample consisted of axillary lymph node tissue. The receptors derive from a female donor with breast cancer. Some clones in this sample may be carry-over from other donors' samples.

By its share, this clonotype is medium-sized. V usage is TRBV14 and J usage is TRBJ1-2; a weak D match, TRBD1 (5 bases). V was shortened by 1 base and J by 10 bases, with 13 bases between the two germline ends. The CDR3 extends over 13 amino acids. Germline V gene sequence: CDR1 SGHDN, CDR2 FVKESK. CDR3 sequence (DNA): TGTGCCAGCAGCCAAGCGGAGGGGTACTCCTACACCTTC. It is translated as CASSQAEGYSYTF.

CDR3 nucleotides: TGTGCCAGCAGCTTGGAAGGGACAGGGTTACGTGAGCAGTACTTC. Encoded protein: CASSLEGTGLREQYF. V gene TRBV5-5 combines with J gene TRBJ2-7, with 9 bases fitting TRBD1. Germline values: CDR1 SGHKS, CDR2 YYEKEE (reference sequence). The length of the CDR3 is 15 residues. V shed 0 bases, J shed 7 bases, and the junction held 8 bases outside the gene matches.

The table lists this clonotype with many counts. The rearrangement links TRBV5-4 to TRBJ2-7, with TRBD2 matching 9 bases. Germline trimming cut 0 bases from V and 6 bases from J; bases unmatched to any gene: 4. This CDR3 is 14 amino acids long. Germline V gene lookup returns CDR1 SGHNT and CDR2 YYREEE (reference sequence). The CDR3 coding sequence is TGTGCCAGCAGCTTGGAGCCTAGCGGGGTCGAGCAGTACTTC. It yields the protein CASSLEPSGVEQYF. Together with reference TRBV5-4 and TRBJ2-7, the CDR3 gives the full variable domain: ETGVTQSPTHLIKTRGQQVTLRCSSQSGHNTVSWYQQALGQGPQFIFQYYREEENGRGNFPPRFSGLQFPNYSSELNVNALELDDSALYLCASSLEPSGVEQYFGPGTRLTVT.

The chain combines TRBV29-1 with TRBJ2-7; 7 nucleotides match TRBD1. The CDR3 totals 16 residues. Germline assignment: CDR1 SQVTM and CDR2 ANQGSEA. J was trimmed by 1 base and V by 8 bases; bases with no gene match: 17. As DNA, the CDR3 is TGCAGCTTAGGAGAGATAGGGGGCACCGAATCCTACGAGCAGTACTTC. As protein: CSLGEIGGTESYEQYF.

Concerning this clonotype: A much larger clone lies a single base off, so this may be a read error. V and J are TRBV20-1 and TRBJ2-1; weak D call: TRBD2 (5 bases). Per the germline V gene, CDR1 is DFQATT and CDR2 is SNEGSKA (reference sequence). V lost 6 bases, J lost 9 bases, and 21 bases lay in between. The CDR3 has 14 residues. The CDR3 here is CSAPAAGVNTEQFF. The CDR3 DNA reads as TGCAGTGCCCCGGCGGCGGGCGTCAACACTGAGCAGTTCTTC.

To note about this clonotype: This may be a read error: a much more frequent sequence differs by one nucleotide. CDR3 region: CASSFIGGKTQYF. The CDR3 DNA reads TGTGCCAGCAGTTTCATTGGCGGGAAGACCCAGTACTTC. The V call is TRBV12-3 or TRBV12-4, the J call TRBJ2-5; a possible D gene is TRBD2 (6 bases). V lost 3 bases and J lost 6, with 11 bases in between. This CDR3 region has 13 residues.

CDR3 region: CASSIGTGSEKLFF. CDR3 bases: TGTGCCAGTAGTATAGGGACAGGGAGCGAAAAACTGTTTTTT. V gene TRBV19 combines with J gene TRBJ1-4; 8 bases are shared with TRBD1. The CDR3 extends over 14 amino acids. V was clipped by 1 base and J by 8 bases; unmatched bases: 3. The germline V gene encodes CDR1 LNHDA and CDR2 SQIVND (reference sequence). The variable domain in full, completed from reference TRBV19 and TRBJ1-4, reads DGGITQSPKYLFRKEGQNVTLSCEQNLNHDAMYWYRQDPGQGLRLIYYSQIVNDFQKGDIAEGYSVSREKKESFPLTVTSAQKNPTAFYLCASSIGTGSEKLFFGSGTQLSVL.

The chain recombines TRBV6-1 with TRBJ1-2; unclear D gene. CDR1 is MNHNS, CDR2 SASEGT, per germline. V shed 5 bases and J shed 8 bases, with 9 bases lying between them. The CDR3 has 11 residues. CDR3 DNA sequence: TGTGCCAGCAGTTACCTGGGCGGCTACACCTTC. Its protein product is CASSYLGGYTF.

Details on this clonotype: Since the CDR3 does not end with the conserved phenylalanine or tryptophan, this likely comes from a read error. The limits of the CDR3 on the DNA are not certain, so only TCRdb's listed CDR3 is given. This chain connects TRBV4-1 to TRBJ2-2; the listed D gene, TRBD1, was not tested against the DNA. CDR1 and CDR2 (germline): MGHRA, YSYEKL. The CDR3 spans 16 residues, counting both ends. The CDR3 here is CASSPRTGSNTGELMS.

There are many counts of this clonotype. The V gene is TRBV7-2, the J gene TRBJ2-5; D is perhaps TRBD1 or TRBD2 (5 bases each). CDR3 length equals 15 residues. Germline V gene data show CDR1 as SGHTA and CDR2 as FQGNSA. V was pared by 1 base and J by 4 bases, with 13 bases between. CDR3 DNA sequence: TGTGCCAGCAGCTTAGGGGGGACGGGATCAGAGACCCAGTACTTC. Protein product: CASSLGGTGSETQYF.

J is TRBJ2-5 and V is TRBV13; D uncertain. The germline CDR1 and CDR2 sequences are PRHDT and FYEKMQ (reference sequence). The CDR3 spans 13 residues. Trimming cost V 2 bases and J 3 bases, with 7 bases left between them. The DNA for the CDR3 is TGTGCCAGCAGCTTACACTCAAAAGAGACCCAGTACTTC. It codes for CASSLHSKETQYF.

This clonotype has ten or more counts. The rearrangement joins TRBV4-1 to TRBJ1-5; D ambiguous. Trimming shortened V by 1 base and J by 7 bases, and 8 bases separated the two germline ends. Germline CDR1 MGHRA, CDR2 YSYEKL. This CDR3 has 13 residues. This chain's CDR3 is CASSQAVLQPQHF. Written as DNA, the CDR3 is TGCGCCAGCAGCCAAGCCGTTCTCCAGCCCCAGCATTTT.

In this sample, this clonotype turned up many times. CDR3: CASSPGTGKLSSYEQYF. CDR3 bases: TGTGCCAGCAGTCCAGGGACAGGGAAACTTAGCTCCTACGAGCAGTACTTC. This rearrangement joins TRBV12-3 or TRBV12-4 to TRBJ2-7, with TRBD1 matching 9 bases. V lost 5 bases, J lost 0 bases, and 11 bases stayed unmatched. CDR3 length equals 17 residues.

A note on this clonotype: This CDR3 is missing its conserved last phenylalanine or tryptophan, likely due to a read error. The DNA is left out, because the CDR3 cannot be placed on it with certainty; the CDR3 is given as TCRdb lists it. The chain couples TRBV2 to TRBJ2-6; the DNA was not used to check the table's D call, TRBD1. Termini included, the CDR3 measures 11 amino acids. Germline CDR1 is SNHLY and CDR2 is FYNNEI. The CDR3: CASSQGQLLNT.

This chain links TRBV10-3 with TRBJ1-2, with 11 bases lining up with TRBD1. CDR1 and CDR2 (germline): ENHRY, SYGVKD. CDR3 size: 14 residues. The junction had 5 bases not matched to a gene; V was cut back by 4 bases and J by 7 bases. The CDR3 nucleotides are TGTGCCATCAGTGTGGGACAGGGGGATTTTGGCTACACCTTC. This sequence encodes CAISVGQGDFGYTF.

This clonotype has a handful of counts. The V call is TRBV6-2 or TRBV6-3, the J call TRBJ2-2, with 11 bases aligning to TRBD2. Looked up from germline, CDR1 is MNHEY and CDR2 is SVGEGT. The CDR3 sequence is 18 residues long. V lost 7 bases, J lost 4 bases, and 14 bases stayed unmatched. The CDR3 bases are TGTGCCAGCAAACGCCTAGCGGGGGGATCCATCGGCACCGGGGAGCTGTTTTTT. Translated: CASKRLAGGSIGTGELFF.

With regard to this clonotype: A much larger clonotype is one base distant, so this may be a read error. The gene calls are TRBV29-1 and TRBJ2-2; D may be TRBD2 (7 bases). The CDR3 contains 13 residues. Germline CDR1 and CDR2: SQVTM and ANQGSEA. The DNA of the CDR3 is TGCAGCGCCTGGGGGGGGCGCACCAGGGAGCTGTTTTTT. Its protein product is CSAWGGRTRELFF.

This clonotype was seen ten or more times. CDR3 protein: CASSLGEHRPPLHF. The DNA of the CDR3 is TGTGCCAGCAGCTTAGGGGAACATAGGCCACCCCTCCACTTT. This rearrangement joins TRBV7-9 to TRBJ1-6; D is ambiguous. The germline gives CDR1 SEHNR, CDR2 FQNEAQ (reference sequence). The CDR3 has 14 residues. Trimming removed 1 base at V and 11 bases at J, with 12 bases between.

This clonotype was counted at least ten times. This chain joins TRBV4-1 and TRBJ1-4; TRBD1 matches 8 bases. Germline CDR1 reads MGHRA; CDR2 reads YSYEKL. The V and J ends lost 4 bases and 6 bases, in that order; junction bases with no gene match: 7. This CDR3 region has 15 residues. CDR3 sequence reads: CASSLPDRDDEKLFF. The DNA of the CDR3 is TGCGCCAGCAGCCTCCCGGACAGGGACGATGAAAAACTGTTTTTT.

This clonotype was recorded many times. V and J are TRBV12-3 or TRBV12-4 and TRBJ1-3; D uncertain. The V end lost 6 bases, the J end lost 0 bases, and 6 bases lay between the germline ends. The CDR3 is 13 residues long. The CDR3 here is CASRGSSGNTIYF. In nucleotides, the CDR3 is TGTGCCAGCAGAGGGTCCTCTGGAAACACCATATATTTT.

The chain joins TRBV10-2 to TRBJ1-1, with a weak D call TRBD1 (5 bases). Trimming left V 10 bases short and J 1 base short, with 16 bases between. From germline, CDR1 is WSHSY and CDR2 SAAADI. The CDR3 contains 14 residues. The CDR3 nucleotides are TGCGCCACCCAACCGGGACGGACGAACACTGAAGCTTTCTTT. Its protein product is CATQPGRTNTEAFF.

This clonotype was picked up many times. The chain combines TRBV29-1 with TRBJ1-2; the D gene is possibly TRBD1 (6 bases). The CDR3 extends over 11 amino acids. Germline V CDR1 and CDR2: SQVTM, ANQGSEA. Trimming removed 8 bases at V and 8 bases at J, with 15 bases between. CDR3 coding DNA: TGCAGCATCTCGGGCGGGGGCGGCTACACCTTC. Amino acids: CSISGGGGYTF.

This clonotype has ten or more counts. Here the CDR3 omits its conserved ending phenylalanine or tryptophan, so a read error is the likely source. The rearrangement uses TRBV19 and TRBJ2-5; D is possibly TRBD1 (6 bases). This CDR3 spans 16 amino acids. Trimming took 6 bases from V and 1 from J, leaving 18 bases between them. CDR1 is LNHDA and CDR2 is SQIVND in the germline V gene (reference sequence). CDR3 sequence reads: CASSRSGTTPQETQYS. The DNA of the CDR3 is TGTGCCAGTAGCCGATCCGGGACAACGCCCCAAGAGACCCAGTACTCC.

This chain connects TRBV12-3 or TRBV12-4 to TRBJ1-2; no reliable D call. V was clipped by 6 bases and J by 6 bases, with 14 bases between them. This CDR3 region has 13 residues. Here the CDR3 DNA reads TGTGCCAGCAGCCGGGCTTGGGAGGATGGCTACACCTTC. Translation: CASSRAWEDGYTF.

This chain joins TRBV5-6 and TRBJ2-1; the match to TRBD1 covers 10 bases. V lost 4 bases and J lost 6; bases outside the gene matches: 1. The CDR3 length is 13 residues. In germline, CDR1 is SGHDT, CDR2 YYEEEE. CDR3 in amino acids: CASSDRGRNEQFF. Here the CDR3 DNA reads TGTGCCAGCAGCGACAGGGGGCGCAATGAGCAGTTCTTC.

This clonotype showed up many times. The genes are TRBV29-1 and TRBJ2-1; TRBD2 aligns across 9 bases. The CDR3 totals 13 residues. The V gene end was trimmed by 4 bases and the J gene end by 6 bases; junction bases not matched to a gene: 4. Germline CDR1 and CDR2: SQVTM and ANQGSEA. This CDR3 is CSVGLAGANEQFF. In DNA form, the CDR3 reads TGCAGCGTTGGATTAGCGGGGGCCAATGAGCAGTTCTTC.

Remarks on this clonotype: The DNA is omitted, as the CDR3 cannot be located on it reliably, and the CDR3 follows TCRdb's listing. The rearrangement uses TRBV7-3 and TRBJ1-6. The germline CDR1 and CDR2 sequences are SGHTA and FQGTGA. The CDR3 is 20 residues long, counting both termini. The CDR3 protein is CASSFYICSAGVSYNSPLHF.

This clonotype was observed at least ten times. The chain is built from TRBV4-1 and TRBJ2-3; 8 bases match TRBD2. J lost 2 bases, V lost 7 bases, and 8 bases had no gene match. CDR1 and CDR2 (germline): MGHRA, YSYEKL. This CDR3 comprises 15 residues. CDR3 sequence: CASTPREGSTDTQYF. DNA for the CDR3: TGCGCCAGCACCCCACGGGAGGGTTCCACAGATACGCAGTATTTT.

This clonotype was detected many times. The chain employs TRBV10-2 and TRBJ2-1; D not certain. The germline V and J ends were trimmed by 3 bases and 2 bases, with 5 bases remaining between them. CDR3 size: 13 residues. From germline, CDR1 is WSHSY and CDR2 SAAADI. The CDR3 here is CASSELTYNEQFF. For the CDR3, the DNA is TGCGCCAGCAGTGAACTAACCTACAATGAGCAGTTCTTC.